A single sample gave rise to the 19 T cell receptor beta chains below, sequenced in a study of T cells after yellow fever vaccination. In TCRdb, the 5' RACE reads were re-called with MiXCR into one record per CDR3 protein. This sample yields some 670,000 distinct CDR3 sequences, of which roughly an eighth are seen a single time; approximately 15% belongs to the top ten. Sequenced material: PBMCs, taken on the day of the yellow fever booster vaccination. The receptors here all came from a man aged 25-45 years who received the YFV17D yellow fever vaccine.

This clonotype occurred a few times. The gene calls are TRBV5-8 and TRBJ2-3; D is perhaps TRBD1 or TRBD2 (5 bases each). This CDR3 is 14 amino acids long. V was trimmed by 3 bases and J by 6 bases, leaving 14 bases between them. Germline values: CDR1 SGHTS, CDR2 YDEGEE. The CDR3 loop reads CASSSPGTRDTQYF. CDR3 bases: TGTGCCAGCAGCTCTCCAGGGACCCGGGATACGCAGTATTTT. Full variable domain (outside the CDR3, taken from reference TRBV5-8 and TRBJ2-3): EAGVTQSPTHLIKTRGQQATLRCSPISGHTSVYWYQQALGLGLQFLLWYDEGEERNRGNFPPRFSGRQFPNYSSELNVNALELEDSALYLCASSSPGTRDTQYFGPGTRLTVL.

At least ten counts were recorded for this clonotype. The chain combines TRBV20-1 with TRBJ2-2, with 7 bases matching TRBD2. Germline CDR1 is DFQATT and CDR2 is SNEGSKA (reference sequence). This CDR3 is 14 amino acids long. Losses at the gene ends were 7 bases for V and 0 bases for J; bases not matched to a gene: 5. Here the CDR3 reads CSVLGLANTGELFF. The CDR3 DNA follows: TGCAGTGTTCTCGGACTAGCGAACACCGGGGAGCTGTTTTTT.

In this sample, this clonotype turned up a few times. The rearrangement uses TRBV30 and TRBJ1-1, with TRBD1 matching 8 bases. The germline V gene has CDR1 GTSNPN and CDR2 SVGIG (reference sequence). The V and J ends lost 3 bases and 5 bases, in that order; junction bases with no gene match: 5. The CDR3 consists of 13 residues. The CDR3 bases are TGTGCCTGGAGCAGGGGGCTTAGTACTGAAGCTTTCTTT. Protein: CAWSRGLSTEAFF.

The chain joins TRBV5-1 to TRBJ1-1; 8 bases agree with TRBD1. The V segment lost 4 bases and the J segment 1 base; nucleotides outside the gene matches: 9. The germline V gene encodes CDR1 SGHRS and CDR2 YFSETQ. This CDR3 has 16 residues. CDR3 coding DNA: TGCGCCAGCAGCACAGGACAGGGACTAGGGAACACTGAAGCTTTCTTT. It translates to CASSTGQGLGNTEAFF. Variable domain in full (rest from reference TRBV5-1 and TRBJ1-1): KAGVTQTPRYLIKTRGQQVTLSCSPISGHRSVSWYQQTPGQGLQFLFEYFSETQRNKGNFPGRFSGRQFSNSRSEMNVSTLELGDSALYLCASSTGQGLGNTEAFFGQGTRLTVV.

Only a few counts were recorded for this clonotype. This chain connects TRBV5-1 to TRBJ2-5; weak D call: TRBD2 (6 bases). Trimming shortened V by 0 bases and J by 4 bases, and 16 bases separated the two germline ends. Germline loops: CDR1 SGHRS, CDR2 YFSETQ. This CDR3 region has 16 residues. CDR3 sequence reads: CASSLAGDAVLETQYF. The CDR3 nucleotides are TGCGCCAGCAGCTTGGCGGGAGATGCGGTGCTAGAGACCCAGTACTTC.

This rearrangement joins TRBV2 to TRBJ2-2; possibly TRBD1 or TRBD2 for D (5 bases each). Germline CDR1 and CDR2: SNHLY and FYNNEI. The CDR3 length is 15 residues. With 6 bases removed from V and 3 bases from J, the gap between germline ends came to 14 bases. The CDR3 protein is CASRLPGPYTGELFF. The CDR3 nucleotides read TGTGCCAGCAGACTTCCGGGACCCTACACCGGGGAGCTGTTTTTT.

The chain uses TRBV20-1 and TRBJ1-5; 10 nucleotides align to TRBD1. With V trimmed by 6 bases and J by 6 bases, 8 bases remained unmatched. Germline V gene sequence: CDR1 DFQATT, CDR2 SNEGSKA (reference sequence). This CDR3 has 14 amino acids. CDR3 loop: CSANGQGGVQPQHF. The CDR3 bases are TGCAGTGCAAATGGACAGGGGGGCGTTCAGCCCCAGCATTTT.

This chain connects TRBV20-1 to TRBJ2-1, with TRBD2 identical over 12 bases. This CDR3 spans 15 amino acids. Trimming removed 5 bases from V and 3 bases from J; junction bases left unmatched: 5. CDR1 is DFQATT, CDR2 SNEGSKA, per germline (reference sequence). The CDR3 region is CSAVSGLAGYNEQFF. The CDR3 nucleotides read TGCAGTGCTGTTTCGGGACTAGCGGGCTACAATGAGCAGTTCTTC.

This clonotype was seen more than once but under ten times. This chain joins TRBV4-2 and TRBJ1-1; tentative D call: TRBD1 (5 bases). CDR3 length: 13 amino acids. Trimming took off 0 bases at V and 6 bases at J, with 8 bases between the two ends. Germline assignment: CDR1 LGHNA and CDR2 YNFKEQ. The CDR3 nucleotides read TGTGCCAGCAGCCAAGATCGGGGCCCTGAAGCTTTCTTT. Translation gives CASSQDRGPEAFF.

The V and J genes are TRBV6-2 or TRBV6-3 and TRBJ2-7, with TRBD1 matching over 11 bases. The CDR3 is made up of 16 amino acids. The germline CDR1 and CDR2 sequences are MNHEY and SVGEGT. V lost 8 bases to trimming and J lost 2 bases; unmatched junction nucleotides: 11. The CDR3 DNA is TGTGCCAGCCGTACTGCAAGGACAGGGGGCACCTACGAGCAGTACTTC. Protein sequence: CASRTARTGGTYEQYF.

This chain links TRBV20-1 with TRBJ2-4, with 12 bases aligning to TRBD2. Germline lookup yields CDR1 DFQATT and CDR2 SNEGSKA (reference sequence). This CDR3 region has 13 residues. The trim removed 3 bases at V and 11 bases at J, leaving 5 bases unmatched. CDR3 in DNA: TGCAGTGCTAGGCTGACTAGCGGGAGTGTTCAGTACTTC. Amino acid sequence: CSARLTSGSVQYF.

This clonotype was recorded many times. V and J are TRBV5-6 and TRBJ2-3; D remains ambiguous. Germline values: CDR1 SGHDT, CDR2 YYEEEE. The V and J ends lost 6 bases and 0 bases respectively, with 14 bases between them. This CDR3 contains 15 residues. CDR3 coding DNA: TGTGCCAGCACCGAGACGGGTACTAGCACAGATACGCAGTATTTT. It is translated as CASTETGTSTDTQYF.

The V and J genes are TRBV10-3 and TRBJ1-6, with D unclear. Germline V gene data show CDR1 as ENHRY and CDR2 as SYGVKD. Between the trimmed V and J ends, which lost 5 bases and 7 bases, there was a span of 6 bases. The CDR3 is 12 residues long. CDR3 sequence reads: CAISSFNSPLHF. CDR3 nucleotides: TGTGCCATCAGTTCTTTCAATTCACCCCTCCACTTT.

This clonotype turned up a few times. V gene TRBV6-1 combines with J gene TRBJ2-5, with D hard to call. Deletions cut 6 bases from V and 5 bases from J, with 16 bases between. The CDR3 is 14 residues long. Germline CDR1 reads MNHNS; CDR2 reads SASEGT. This chain's CDR3 is CASSTEDPGETQYF. The CDR3 DNA sequence: TGTGCCAGCAGCACGGAAGACCCTGGGGAGACCCAGTACTTC.

This clonotype was seen more than once but under ten times. The chain has TRBV29-1 and TRBJ1-1, with D uncertain. Trimming removed 5 bases at V and 0 bases at J, with 10 bases between. Germline-derived CDR1 and CDR2 are SQVTM and ANQGSEA. The length of the CDR3 is 13 residues. CDR3 protein: CSVRAHMNTEAFF. The CDR3 nucleotides are TGCAGCGTTCGCGCGCATATGAACACTGAAGCTTTCTTT.

This clonotype appeared a few times. This chain uses TRBV7-7 with TRBJ2-1; 7 bases line up with TRBD1. The junction had 7 bases not matched to a gene; V was cut back by 0 bases and J by 8 bases. Germline V CDR1 and CDR2: SSHAT, FNYEAQ (reference sequence). CDR3 size: 15 residues. The CDR3 DNA sequence: TGTGCCAGCAGCTTAGCAGGGGGCGGGTTCTATGAGCAGTTCTTC. Protein sequence: CASSLAGGGFYEQFF.

This clonotype was seen more than once but under ten times. The rearrangement joins TRBV5-1 to TRBJ1-6; D call uncertain. The V gene lost 4 bases and the J gene lost 10 bases, with 18 bases spanning the gap. Germline CDR1 and CDR2: SGHRS and YFSETQ. The CDR3 extends over 15 amino acids. In DNA form, the CDR3 reads TGCGCCAGCAGCCGGGCGGTAGGACGTGACTCACCCCTCCACTTT. Protein sequence: CASSRAVGRDSPLHF.

This clonotype was seen only a few times. The chain has TRBV12-3 or TRBV12-4 and TRBJ2-1, with TRBD1 matching 9 bases. The CDR3 extends over 13 amino acids. The V segment lost 6 bases and the J segment 7 bases; nucleotides outside the gene matches: 4. CDR3 DNA sequence: TGTGCCAGCAGGACAGGGGGTTTGAATGAGCAGTTCTTC. Translating gives CASRTGGLNEQFF.

This clonotype was seen a handful of times. The chain carries TRBV5-1 and TRBJ1-2; 7 positions match TRBD1. The CDR3 is made up of 16 amino acids. Per the germline V gene, CDR1 is SGHRS and CDR2 is YFSETQ. J lost 6 bases, V lost 0 bases, and 11 bases had no gene match. This CDR3 is CASSLAPLSDRDGYTF. The DNA of the CDR3 is TGCGCCAGCAGCTTGGCCCCACTCTCCGACAGGGATGGCTACACCTTC.